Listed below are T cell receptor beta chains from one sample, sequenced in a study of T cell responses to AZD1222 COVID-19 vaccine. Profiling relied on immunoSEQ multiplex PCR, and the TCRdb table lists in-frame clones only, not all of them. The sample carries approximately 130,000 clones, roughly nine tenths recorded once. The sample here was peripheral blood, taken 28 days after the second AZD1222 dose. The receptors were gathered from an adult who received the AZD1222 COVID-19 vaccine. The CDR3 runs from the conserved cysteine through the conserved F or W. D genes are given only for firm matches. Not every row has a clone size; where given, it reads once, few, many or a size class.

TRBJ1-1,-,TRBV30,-,TGTGCCTGGAGTCCCCTCCTGACAGCTTTCTTT,CAWSPLLTAFF
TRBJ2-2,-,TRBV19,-,TGTGCCAGTAGTCGATCGCCTGGACTCTCTGGGGGGACCGGGGAGCTGTTTTTT,CASSRSPGLSGGTGELFF
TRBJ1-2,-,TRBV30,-,TGTGCCTGGAGTCTTGGGGGCAGCTACACCTTC,CAWSLGGSYTF
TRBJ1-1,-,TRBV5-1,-,TGCGCCAGCAGCTTGGTAGCTAACATGAACACTGAAGCTTTCTTT,CASSLVANMNTEAFF
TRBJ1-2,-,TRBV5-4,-,TGTGCCAGCAGCCCTGACAGGAACTATGGCTACACCTTC,CASSPDRNYGYTF
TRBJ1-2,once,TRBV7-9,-,TGTGCCAGCAGCTTACTGGTGGACGGCTACACCTTC,CASSLLVDGYTF
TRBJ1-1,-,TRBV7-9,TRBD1,TGTGCCAGCAGCTTAGAAGGGGACAGGGCAACTGAAGCTTTCTTT,CASSLEGDRATEAFF
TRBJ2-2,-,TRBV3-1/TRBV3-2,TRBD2,TGTGCCAGCAGCCGGTGGGGACTAGCGGGAGGGCCGGACGGGGAGCTGTTTTTT,CASSRWGLAGGPDGELFF
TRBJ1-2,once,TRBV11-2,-,TGTGCCACCCTAGAGTGGGGCGGGACTGGCTACACCTTC,CATLEWGGTGYTF
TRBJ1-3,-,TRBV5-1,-,TGCGCCAGCAGCCCATCCGGGGTAGGAAACACCATATATTTT,CASSPSGVGNTIYF
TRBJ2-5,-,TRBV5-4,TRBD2,TGTGCCAGCAGCTTGGGACTAGCGGGGGGACAAGAGACCCAGTACTTC,CASSLGLAGGQETQYF
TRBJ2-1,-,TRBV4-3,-,TGCGCCAGCAGCCAATCACCACAGGGTAACAATGAGCAGTTCTTC,CASSQSPQGNNEQFF
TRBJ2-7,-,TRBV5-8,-,TGTGCCAGCAGCTTCGGCAGGGTTAACGAGCAGTACTTC,CASSFGRVNEQYF
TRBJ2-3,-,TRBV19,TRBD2,TGTGCCACCCGGGGCGGGAGGCCGCCCTCCTCTAGCACAGATACGCAGTATTTT,CATRGGRPPSSSTDTQYF
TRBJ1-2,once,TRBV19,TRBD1,TGTGCCAGTAGTATTGCCAGGGGGCTTAACTATGGCTACACCTTC,CASSIARGLNYGYTF
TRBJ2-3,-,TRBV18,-,TGTGCCAGCGTCGGGACACCCCCCGATACGCAGTATTTT,CASVGTPPDTQYF
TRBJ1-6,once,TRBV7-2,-,TGTGCCAGCAGCTGGAGGACAGCTTCTAACGTCCTACCTAATTCACCCCTCCACTTT,CASSWRTASNVLPNSPLHF
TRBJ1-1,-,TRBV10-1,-,TGCGCCAGCAGTGTGGCACCGAACACTGAAGCTTTCTTT,CASSVAPNTEAFF
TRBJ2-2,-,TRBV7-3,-,TGTGCCAGCAGCTTCCAAGGGGGGGCGAACACCGGGGAGCTGTTTTTT,CASSFQGGANTGELFF
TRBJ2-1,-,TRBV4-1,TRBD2,TGCGCCAGCAGCCAAGTGTCTTCGTGGCTAGCGGGAGTTAGGAATGAGCAGTTCTTC,CASSQVSSWLAGVRNEQFF
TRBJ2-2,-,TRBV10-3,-,TGTGCCATCAGTGAAGAGTATAGGACAAACACCGGGGAGCTGTTTTTT,CAISEEYRTNTGELFF
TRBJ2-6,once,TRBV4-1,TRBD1,TGCGCCAGCAGCCAAGATATGGGGACAGGGCTCTCTGGGGCCAACGTCCTGACTTTC,CASSQDMGTGLSGANVLTF
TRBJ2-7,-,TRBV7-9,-,TGTGCCAGCAGCTTAGGACAGGGAAGCGGGTACGAGCAGTACTTC,CASSLGQGSGYEQYF
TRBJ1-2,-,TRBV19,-,TGTGCCAGTAGTATTCCGCAGGGGACTAACTATGGCTACACCTTC,CASSIPQGTNYGYTF
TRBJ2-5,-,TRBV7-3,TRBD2,TGTGCCAGCAGCTCGACCGGAACTCCGGGAGGGACCCAGTACTTC,CASSSTGTPGGTQYF
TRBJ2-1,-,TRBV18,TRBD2,TGTGCCAGCTCATTGGGGGCTATTGGGAGCGGGAGTTACCCCCGGCAGCAGTTCTTC,CASSLGAIGSGSYPRQQFF
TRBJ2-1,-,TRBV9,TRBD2,TGTGCCAGCAGCCCCGGAGGGACTAGCGTAGGCTCCTACAATGAGCAGTTCTTC,CASSPGGTSVGSYNEQFF
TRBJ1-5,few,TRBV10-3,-,TGTGCCATCACCAGGGATCAGGGGCAGCCCCAGCATTTT,CAITRDQGQPQHF
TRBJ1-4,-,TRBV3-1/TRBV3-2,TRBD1,TGTGCCAGCAGCCAAGGTGGGACAGGAACTAATGAAAAACTGTTTTTT,CASSQGGTGTNEKLFF
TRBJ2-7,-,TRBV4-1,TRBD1,TGCGCCAGCAGCCTCCGGGACAGCTACGAGCAGTACTTC,CASSLRDSYEQYF
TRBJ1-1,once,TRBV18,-,TGTGCCAGCTCGCTCCGGGACGGAGGGCACACTGAAGCTTTCTTT,CASSLRDGGHTEAFF
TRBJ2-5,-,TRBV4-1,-,TGCGCCAGCAGTTTACAAACCGGGGGAGAGACCCAGTACTTC,CASSLQTGGETQYF
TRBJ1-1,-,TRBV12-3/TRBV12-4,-,TGTGCCAGCAGTTTAGGGGGCAGGACTGAAGCTTTCTTT,CASSLGGRTEAFF
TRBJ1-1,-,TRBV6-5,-,TGTGCCAGCAGTTACTCGGGGTCTGAAGCTTTCTTT,CASSYSGSEAFF
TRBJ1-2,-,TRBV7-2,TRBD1,TGTGCCAGCAGCTTAGTTGGGACAGGGGACTATGGCTACACCTTC,CASSLVGTGDYGYTF
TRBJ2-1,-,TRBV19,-,TGTGCCAGTAGTATAGTCGAAGGGGCTGAGCAGTTCTTC,CASSIVEGAEQFF
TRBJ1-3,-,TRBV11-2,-,TGTGCCAGCAGCCTTAAAGGACGTTACTCTGGAAACACCATATATTTT,CASSLKGRYSGNTIYF
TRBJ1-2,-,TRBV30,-,TGTGCCTGGGGCAGGGTGGGACTTAACTATGGCTACACCTTC,CAWGRVGLNYGYTF
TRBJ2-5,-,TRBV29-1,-,TGCAGCGGGGACTTGGGGCGGGAGACCCAGTACTTC,CSGDLGRETQYF
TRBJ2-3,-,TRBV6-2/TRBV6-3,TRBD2,TGTGCCAGCAGCCCCGTCGGTGTGGCGGGGGACACAGATACGCAGTATTTT,CASSPVGVAGDTDTQYF
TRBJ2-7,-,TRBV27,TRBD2,TGTGCCAGCAGTTTAGGGGGACTAGCGGGGGAGCAGTACTTC,CASSLGGLAGEQYF
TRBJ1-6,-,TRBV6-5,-,TGTGCCAGCAGGTGGGACCCTGCGGATTCACCCCTCCACTTT,CASRWDPADSPLHF